This T cell receptor beta chain was sequenced in a study of early T cells in non-severe SARS-CoV-2 infection. Study background: Unpaired chains resulted from sequencing bulk RNA of unsorted whole blood. Study-wide results and limits: Matching against VDJdb likely underestimated virus-specific expansions, favoring anti-spike CD8.

The TCR library protocol was used to attach unique molecular identifiers. These identifiers were attached to individual cDNA molecules. TCRdb itself ran the 5' RACE reads through MiXCR, one entry per CDR3 protein. The sample yields roughly 70,000 distinct CDR3 sequences, less than 20% seen once. On this clonotype itself: Its antigen is undetermined.

This TCR was sampled from an adult who was a healthcare worker with PCR-confirmed SARS-CoV-2 infection or an uninfected control (not recorded which). The starting material was whole blood, obtained at baseline.

CDR3 nucleotides: TGTGCCAGCAGCTTAGCCAGCGGAGCCTACAATGAGCAGTTCTTC. It yields the protein CASSLASGAYNEQFF. The chain uses TRBV7-6 and TRBJ2-1; tentative D call: TRBD2 (5 bases). CDR1 is SGHVS and CDR2 is FNYEAQ in the germline V gene. The length of the CDR3 is 15 residues. With 0 bases removed from V and 2 bases from J, the gap between germline ends came to 8 bases.